Below, 20 T cell receptor beta chains from the same sample are listed, as sequenced in a study of T cell repertoires in cytomegalovirus infection. Via MiXCR, TCRdb re-called the reads, giving one row per CDR3 protein. The sample shows roughly 720,000 distinct CDR3 sequences, 35% to 45% of them seen only once. The sequencing input was PBMCs. Receptor source: a human donor in good health (CMV status not recorded). Some clones in this sample may be carry-over from other donors' samples.

Of note for this clonotype: Compared with germline, one end of the junction differs, possibly owing to a read error. The chain joins TRBV11-2 to TRBJ2-3; D call uncertain. The CDR3 spans 15 residues. Germline CDR1 reads SGHAT; CDR2 reads FQNNGV. DNA for the CDR3: TGTGCCAGCAGCCTAGAAACCCACCCTCTGGATACGCAGTATTTT. Translation gives CASSLETHPLDTQYF.

The CDR3 loop is CASSSDGRGLITEQFF. The CDR3 DNA reads as TGTGCCAGCAGCTCAGATGGCAGGGGGCTCATTACTGAGCAGTTCTTC. The rearrangement uses TRBV7-6 and TRBJ2-1, with 8 positions matching TRBD1. V was pared by 4 bases and J by 9 bases, with 14 bases of the junction left unmatched. The CDR3 has 16 amino acids. The germline CDR1 and CDR2 sequences are SGHVS and FNYEAQ. Supplemented by reference TRBV7-6 and TRBJ2-1, the full variable domain reads GAGVSQSPRYKVTKRGQDVALRCDPISGHVSLYWYRQALGQGPEFLTYFNYEAQQDKSGLPNDRFSAERPEGSISTLTIQRTEQRDSAMYRCASSSDGRGLITEQFFGPGTRLTVL.

About this clonotype: Since a much larger clone is just one base distant, this may be a read error. The chain employs TRBV7-2 and TRBJ2-5; tentative D call: TRBD1 (7 bases). This CDR3 comprises 16 residues. The V end was cut by 1 base, the J end by 2 bases, with 14 bases between. Germline-derived CDR1 and CDR2 are SGHTA and FQGNSA. The chain's CDR3 is CASSLGGDSRQETQYF. Written as DNA, the CDR3 is TGTGCCAGCAGCTTAGGCGGGGACAGTCGTCAAGAGACCCAGTACTTC.

V gene TRBV3-1 combines with J gene TRBJ2-1; TRBD2 matches 8 bases. The CDR3 runs to 16 residues. Trimming removed 3 bases from V and 0 bases from J; junction bases left unmatched: 4. The germline CDR1 and CDR2 sequences are LGHDT and YNNKEL (reference sequence). Here the CDR3 reads CASSHRGGSSYNEQFF. The CDR3 DNA reads TGTGCCAGCAGCCACCGCGGGGGGAGCTCCTACAATGAGCAGTTCTTC.

This chain joins TRBV6-5 and TRBJ2-3; 12 positions agree with TRBD2. Unmatched junction bases numbered 14, after V lost 2 bases and J lost 5 bases. CDR1 is MNHEY, CDR2 SVGAGI, per germline. The length of the CDR3 is 19 residues. The CDR3: CASSYGALAGGLQGDTQYF. Here the CDR3 DNA reads TGTGCCAGCAGTTACGGAGCACTAGCGGGGGGACTGCAGGGAGATACGCAGTATTTT.

This clonotype was counted only a few times. J is TRBJ2-7 and V is TRBV2, with D perhaps TRBD1 (6 bases). Germline assignment: CDR1 SNHLY and CDR2 FYNNEI. Trimming stripped 4 bases from V and 5 bases from J, with 12 bases between. CDR3 size: 13 residues. The CDR3 loop is CASSATGSHEQYF. The CDR3 region has the DNA TGTGCCAGCAGTGCTACAGGGAGCCACGAGCAGTACTTC.

This clonotype has ten or more counts. The J gene is TRBJ1-1, the V gene TRBV19; D possibly corresponds to TRBD1 (6 bases). The germline CDR1 and CDR2 sequences are LNHDA and SQIVND (reference sequence). CDR3 length equals 14 residues. Trimming removed 6 bases from V and 6 bases from J, with 17 bases in between. The CDR3 loop is CASRNHRDHPEAFF. The CDR3 bases are TGTGCCAGTAGAAACCACAGGGATCATCCTGAAGCTTTCTTT.

The V gene is TRBV7-4, the J gene TRBJ2-5, with D perhaps being TRBD1 or TRBD2 (5 bases each). This CDR3 is 13 amino acids long. V gave up 4 bases and J gave up 1 base, with 7 bases separating them. Germline V gene data show CDR1 as SGHVT and CDR2 as SQSDAQ. The CDR3 region has the DNA TGTGCCAGCAGCTCAGGGACCCAAGAGACCCAGTACTTC. Translation: CASSSGTQETQYF. The variable domain in full, with the rest retrieved from reference TRBV7-4 and TRBJ2-5, is GAGVSQSPRYKVAKRGRDVALRCDSISGHVTLYWYRQTLGQGSEVLTYSQSDAQRDKSGRPSGRFSAERPERSVSTLKIQRTEQGDSAVYLCASSSGTQETQYFGPGTRLLVL.

The V and J genes are TRBV19 and TRBJ1-1; 8 nucleotides match TRBD1. In germline, CDR1 is LNHDA, CDR2 SQIVND (reference sequence). The junction had 7 bases not matched to a gene; V was cut back by 6 bases and J by 1 base. CDR3 size: 15 residues. CDR3: CASRRTGWENTEAFF. CDR3 nucleotide sequence: TGTGCCAGTAGAAGGACAGGGTGGGAGAACACTGAAGCTTTCTTT.

This sequence joins TRBV19 and TRBJ1-5; tentative D call: TRBD1 (5 bases). Germline CDR1 and CDR2: LNHDA and SQIVND (reference sequence). The CDR3 spans 13 residues. V lost 6 bases, J lost 7 bases, and 13 bases lay in between. CDR3: CASRGGARQPQHF. The CDR3 DNA follows: TGTGCCAGTAGAGGAGGGGCTAGACAGCCCCAGCATTTT.

In its sample, this clonotype was seen a few times. J is TRBJ2-7 and V is TRBV28; possible D gene TRBD1, 5 bases. Trimming removed 5 bases at V and 12 bases at J, with 17 bases between. The germline CDR1 and CDR2 sequences are MDHEN and SYDVKM. The CDR3 contains 12 residues. The CDR3 reads CASSRDSLVGYF. Written as DNA, the CDR3 is TGTGCCAGCAGTCGCGACAGCCTTGTCGGGTACTTC.

The chain has TRBV19 and TRBJ1-1; a possible D gene is TRBD1 (5 bases). Germline CDR1 LNHDA, CDR2 SQIVND (reference sequence). The CDR3 extends over 14 amino acids. V was trimmed by 8 bases and J by 1 base, leaving 14 bases between them. For the CDR3, the DNA is TGTGCCAGTGTCTTAGGGGCGGGGAACACTGAAGCTTTCTTT. This codes for CASVLGAGNTEAFF.

This clonotype has more than one count but fewer than ten. The chain recombines TRBV6-5 with TRBJ1-1, with 7 bases lining up with TRBD1. Trimming cost V 6 bases and J 3 bases; bases outside gene matches: 7. The germline V gene has CDR1 MNHEY and CDR2 SVGAGI. The CDR3 contains 14 residues. CDR3 loop: CASRNGDRYTEAFF. The CDR3 DNA reads TGTGCCAGCAGAAACGGGGACAGATACACTGAAGCTTTCTTT.

This clonotype has a handful of counts. The chain combines TRBV7-2 with TRBJ1-1; TRBD1 might be the D (5 bases). CDR3 size: 13 residues. Germline V CDR1 and CDR2: SGHTA, FQGNSA. The ends were cut back, 5 bases at V and 9 bases at J, with 16 bases in the middle. CDR3 in amino acids: CASSQYSGTQAFF. Written as DNA, the CDR3 is TGTGCCAGCAGCCAATATTCTGGGACTCAAGCTTTCTTT.

V gene TRBV10-3 combines with J gene TRBJ2-7; TRBD1 aligns across 12 bases. The CDR3 totals 18 residues. Looked up from germline, CDR1 is ENHRY and CDR2 is SYGVKD. The V and J ends lost 3 bases and 4 bases, in that order; junction bases with no gene match: 13. Written as DNA, the CDR3 is TGTGCCATCAGTGATTCAGGTACCGGGACAGGGGGCGTATACGAGCAGTACTTC. Its protein is CAISDSGTGTGGVYEQYF.

Many counts were recorded for this clonotype. This chain uses TRBV14 with TRBJ2-1; D not resolved. The ends were cut back, 1 base at V and 0 bases at J, with 13 bases in the middle. This CDR3 comprises 17 residues. Germline assignment: CDR1 SGHDN and CDR2 FVKESK. The CDR3 here is CASSQVRAVFSYNEQFF. DNA of the CDR3: TGTGCCAGCAGCCAAGTTCGTGCGGTGTTCTCCTACAATGAGCAGTTCTTC. Based on the CDR3 plus reference TRBV14 and TRBJ2-1, the full variable domain is EAGVTQFPSHSVIEKGQTVTLRCDPISGHDNLYWYRRVMGKEIKFLLHFVKESKQDESGMPNNRFLAERTGGTYSTLKVQPAELEDSGVYFCASSQVRAVFSYNEQFFGPGTRLTVL.

The chain is built from TRBV7-9 and TRBJ1-2, with 7 bases fitting TRBD1. V lost 5 bases to trimming and J lost 8 bases; unmatched junction nucleotides: 17. CDR1 SEHNR and CDR2 FQNEAQ come from the germline V gene (reference sequence). This CDR3 has 16 residues. The CDR3 DNA reads as TGTGCCAGCAGCCTCCCCAGCCCTACAGGGGCGCGGGGCTACACCTTC. Its protein product is CASSLPSPTGARGYTF.

The sample holds a few counts of this clonotype. The chain carries TRBV7-9 and TRBJ2-5, with D tentatively TRBD2 (6 bases). Germline V CDR1 and CDR2: SEHNR, FQNEAQ (reference sequence). The V end lost 5 bases, the J end lost 5 bases, and 18 bases lay between the germline ends. The CDR3 contains 15 residues. The DNA for the CDR3 is TGTGCCAGCAGCCTACAAAGGGACTTTTTGGAGACCCAGTACTTC. This sequence encodes CASSLQRDFLETQYF.

The sample holds a few counts of this clonotype. V is TRBV6-5 and J is TRBJ2-7; tentative D call: TRBD1 (5 bases). The V gene's germline CDR1 is MNHEY and CDR2 SVGAGI. V was pared by 0 bases and J by 1 base, with 16 bases between. The CDR3 totals 17 residues. The chain's CDR3 is CASSYSRVAGRSYEQYF. CDR3 in DNA: TGTGCCAGCAGTTACTCGAGAGTGGCAGGGCGGTCCTACGAGCAGTACTTC.

In its sample, this clonotype was seen a few times. The rearrangement joins TRBV12-3 or TRBV12-4 to TRBJ1-5, with a tentative D call TRBD1 (6 bases). The CDR3 runs to 14 residues. V was trimmed by 5 bases and J by 2 bases, leaving 10 bases between them. The CDR3 nucleotides read TGTGCCAGCAGTGTGGGGGGCCGCAATCAGCCCCAGCATTTT. Translated, it gives CASSVGGRNQPQHF.